The next 15 T cell receptor beta chains were all read from a single sample in a study of blood T cell repertoires in COVID-19. Sequencing used immunoSEQ multiplex PCR; TCRdb keeps in-frame clones, though not all of them. The sample consists of around 49,000 clones, approximately 80% of them appearing once. The specimen was PBMCs or T cells enriched from blood (not recorded which). Receptors originate from a woman aged 45-60 years with acute COVID-19.

The chain combines TRBV6-5 with TRBJ1-5, with D maybe TRBD1 (5 bases). Trimming removed 11 bases from V and 0 bases from J, with 14 bases in between. Germline lookup yields CDR1 MNHEY and CDR2 SVGAGI. CDR3 length: 14 residues. The CDR3 nucleotides read TGTGCCGTGACTGGGGCCTATAGCAATCAGCCCCAGCATTTT. Protein sequence: CAVTGAYSNQPQHF.

The chain joins TRBV7-2 to TRBJ1-2, with D perhaps matching TRBD1 (6 bases). Germline values: CDR1 SGHTA, CDR2 FQGNSA. The CDR3 has 14 residues. V lost 5 bases and J 8 bases, leaving 18 bases between the germline ends. The CDR3, as DNA: TGTGCCAGCAGCCCAAACAGGGATGGAGAAGGCTACACCTTC. This sequence encodes CASSPNRDGEGYTF.

V is TRBV5-1 and J is TRBJ2-3, with TRBD1 matching 8 bases. V lost 4 bases to trimming and J lost 2 bases; unmatched junction nucleotides: 3. Germline V gene lookup returns CDR1 SGHRS and CDR2 YFSETQ. This CDR3 region has 14 residues. CDR3 nucleotide sequence: TGCGCCAGCAGCCACAGGGGGTCCACAGATACGCAGTATTTT. Protein product: CASSHRGSTDTQYF.

The V gene is TRBV19, the J gene TRBJ2-7; TRBD2 matches 15 bases. The V gene's germline CDR1 is LNHDA and CDR2 SQIVND (reference sequence). CDR3 length equals 17 residues. Unmatched junction bases numbered 4, after V lost 4 bases and J lost 0 bases. CDR3 protein: CASSSGLAGGSSYEQYF. For the CDR3, the DNA is TGTGCCAGTAGTAGCGGACTAGCGGGGGGGAGCTCCTACGAGCAGTACTTC.

The rearrangement links TRBV4-1 to TRBJ1-3; D possibly corresponds to TRBD1 (5 bases). Germline CDR1 is MGHRA and CDR2 is YSYEKL. The CDR3 has 16 residues. V was shortened by 4 bases and J by 0 bases, with 13 bases between the two germline ends. The CDR3 here is CASSRVGGFSGNTIYF. In nucleotides, the CDR3 is TGCGCCAGCAGCCGGGTGGGGGGTTTCTCTGGAAACACCATATATTTT.

The V gene is TRBV12-3 or TRBV12-4, the J gene TRBJ1-6; TRBD1 is a possible D gene (5 bases). V lost 6 bases and J lost 9, with 12 bases in between. The CDR3 is 13 amino acids. For the CDR3, the DNA is TGTGCCAGCAGCCCACGGGGGGTTTCACCCCTCCACTTT. As protein: CASSPRGVSPLHF.

In DNA form, the CDR3 reads TGTGCCAGCAGTTTTCAGGGGAGGGGAGAGACCCAGTACTTC. As protein: CASSFQGRGETQYF. This sequence joins TRBV6-5 and TRBJ2-5; D is possibly TRBD2 (7 bases). Germline CDR1 reads MNHEY; CDR2 reads SVGAGI. V was trimmed by 4 bases and J by 4 bases, leaving 13 bases between them. This CDR3 contains 14 residues.

The rearrangement joins TRBV12-5 to TRBJ2-6, with D uncertain. Germline V gives CDR1 LGHNT, CDR2 FRNRAP. CDR3 size: 13 residues. Trimming left V 6 bases short and J 1 base short, with 4 bases between. The CDR3 DNA reads as TGTGCTAGTGGGGCATCTGGGGCCAACGTCCTGACTTTC. Its protein product is CASGASGANVLTF.

This clone has only a few counts. The rearrangement uses TRBV19 and TRBJ2-1; D gene uncertain. Per the germline V gene, CDR1 is LNHDA and CDR2 is SQIVND (reference sequence). The CDR3 spans 13 residues. V gave up 3 bases and J gave up 6 bases, with 9 bases separating them. CDR3 sequence (DNA): TGTGCCAGTAGTATCAACGACTTCAATGAGCAGTTCTTC. Its translation is CASSINDFNEQFF.

V usage is TRBV19 and J usage is TRBJ1-2; tentative D call: TRBD1 (5 bases). Germline loops: CDR1 LNHDA, CDR2 SQIVND (reference sequence). The CDR3 loop spans 14 amino acids. V was cut by 2 bases and J by 2 bases, with 9 bases left in between. The CDR3 DNA reads TGTGCCAGTAGTATAAGGGACTACAACTATGGCTACACCTTC. Its translation: CASSIRDYNYGYTF. Supplemented by reference TRBV19 and TRBJ1-2, the full variable domain reads DGGITQSPKYLFRKEGQNVTLSCEQNLNHDAMYWYRQDPGQGLRLIYYSQIVNDFQKGDIAEGYSVSREKKESFPLTVTSAQKNPTAFYLCASSIRDYNYGYTFGSGTRLTVV.

The rearrangement uses TRBV9 and TRBJ1-1; 10 nucleotides agree with TRBD1. The CDR3 loop spans 15 amino acids. V trimming: 4 bases; J trimming: 1 base; junction bases outside the gene matches: 4. The germline gives CDR1 SGDLS, CDR2 YYNGEE. The CDR3 is CASSPRDRGNTEAFF. In DNA, the CDR3 is TGTGCCAGCAGCCCCAGGGACAGGGGGAACACTGAAGCTTTCTTT.

As to this clone: This clone may be a read error of a much larger clone one base away. The chain is built from TRBV3-1 (or the pseudogene TRBV3-2) and TRBJ2-1; no definite D call. This CDR3 comprises 11 residues. Per germline, CDR1 LGHDT and CDR2 YNNKEL (reference sequence). Trimming removed 7 bases from V and 4 bases from J, with 5 bases in between. The DNA for the CDR3 is TGTGCCAGCACCTCGTACAATGAGCAGTTCTTC. Encoded protein: CASTSYNEQFF.

The rearrangement uses TRBV24-1 and TRBJ2-2; 7 bases fit TRBD1. From germline, CDR1 is KGHDR and CDR2 SFDVKD. This CDR3 is 15 amino acids long. Losses at the gene ends were 6 bases for V and 5 bases for J; bases not matched to a gene: 8. In DNA, the CDR3 is TGTGCCACCAGTACAAGGGGGCAAGGTACCGGGGAGCTGTTTTTT. This translates into CATSTRGQGTGELFF.

The chain combines TRBV21-1 with TRBJ1-5. TRBV21-1 corresponds to a pseudogene. This CDR3 is built from 12 residues. CDR3 sequence (DNA): TGTGCCAGCAGCAAGAACGGTCAGCCCCAGCATTTT. Residues: CASSKNGQPQHF.

This clone is a singleton in its sample. The gene calls are TRBV27 and TRBJ2-3, with 7 bases identical to TRBD1. V dropped 6 bases and J dropped 0; count of bases not matched to a gene: 9. The CDR3 has 16 residues. Germline-derived CDR1 and CDR2 are MNHEY and SMNVEV (reference sequence). The CDR3 DNA sequence: TGTGCCAGCAGACAGGGACAGACGACTAGCACAGATACGCAGTATTTT. Translated, it gives CASRQGQTTSTDTQYF.